This record concerns one T cell receptor (beta chain) sequence. V gave up 6 bases and J gave up 5 bases; unmatched junction bases: 9. Germline V gene lookup returns CDR1 SEHNR and CDR2 FQNEAQ (reference sequence). The CDR3 spans 15 residues. The record originates from a study of T cell changes during pregnancy in multiple sclerosis. Generated by immunoSEQ multiplex PCR, the TCRdb table keeps only in-frame clones and is missing some. The sample records 65,000 to 90,000 clones, 85% to 95% being singletons. The sample was peripheral blood, taken in the third trimester of pregnancy. This chain uses TRBV7-9 with TRBJ2-5; 10 bases map to TRBD2. The TCR comes from a female donor in good health, enrolled as a control in a pregnancy study. The DNA of the CDR3 is TGTGCCAGCAGTTCGAGCGGGGGGGCGCGTGAGACCCAGTACTTC. Translation: CASSSSGGARETQYF.